This T cell receptor beta chain was recorded in a study of T cells in Graves' hyperthyroidism and ophthalmopathy. On the study more broadly: The initial diagnosis was the point when peripheral blood was collected, ahead of any treatment. General observations from the study: Model predictions of ophthalmopathy came a median approximately seven months before onset.

This clonotype was counted a single time. Antigen unknown. The V segment lost 0 bases and the J segment 3 bases; nucleotides outside the gene matches: 1. Germline lookup yields CDR1 DFQATT and CDR2 SNEGSKA (reference sequence). The length of the CDR3 is 14 residues. Using RNA transcripts as the source, TCR beta CDR3 regions were amplified. A first-round RT-PCR of the TCR CDR3 used the HTBI primer set. MiXCR was run by TCRdb on the multiplex PCR reads, yielding one entry per CDR3 protein. Of approximately 740,000 distinct CDR3 sequences detected, around 15% appear once; the ten largest clones hold 9.5% to 13%.

Specimen: blood. This receptor was taken from a woman under 30 with Graves' hyperthyroidism. This chain connects TRBV20-1 to TRBJ2-2; 7 bases fit TRBD1. CDR3 in DNA: TGCAGTGCTAGAGATCAGGGGGACACCGGGGAGCTGTTTTTT. As protein: CSARDQGDTGELFF.